These 22 T cell receptor beta chains share one sample of origin, sequenced in a study of blood T cell repertoires in COVID-19. Produced via immunoSEQ multiplex PCR; TCRdb's table is partial and in-frame only. Here the sample spans about 170,000 clones, roughly 88% being singletons. Sequencing was performed on peripheral blood. The receptors were sampled from a woman aged 55-75 years with acute or convalescent COVID-19.

V usage is TRBV7-3 and J usage is TRBJ2-3; a possible D gene is TRBD2 (7 bases). V lost 5 bases and J lost 3, with 21 bases in between. From germline, CDR1 is SGHTA and CDR2 FQGTGA. CDR3 length: 17 amino acids. The CDR3 loop is CASSPLGWGGLTDTQYF. The CDR3 DNA is TGTGCCAGCAGCCCCCTAGGCTGGGGGGGCCTTACAGATACGCAGTATTTT.

The V gene is TRBV6-5, the J gene TRBJ1-5; tentatively, D is TRBD1 (5 bases). CDR1 and CDR2 (germline): MNHEY, SVGAGI. The length of the CDR3 is 13 residues. Trimming took 6 bases from V and 6 from J, leaving 12 bases between them. The CDR3 coding sequence is TGTGCCAGCAGCCAATCAGGGTTTCAGCCCCAGCATTTT. Translation gives CASSQSGFQPQHF.

V is TRBV12-3 or TRBV12-4 and J is TRBJ2-7; D uncertain. CDR3 length: 12 amino acids. The V gene lost 5 bases and the J gene lost 3 bases, with 8 bases spanning the gap. The CDR3: CASSPFNYEQYF. The CDR3 DNA reads TGTGCCAGCAGTCCCTTTAACTACGAGCAGTACTTC.

The chain carries TRBV5-1 and TRBJ1-6; D uncertain. V lost 0 bases and J lost 9, with 10 bases in between. This CDR3 region has 14 residues. Germline V gives CDR1 SGHRS, CDR2 YFSETQ. The CDR3 DNA is TGCGCCAGCAGCTTGGAGGGCGGAGGTTCACCCCTCCACTTT. This codes for CASSLEGGGSPLHF.

The chain uses TRBV20-1 and TRBJ2-5; TRBD2 agrees at 8 bases. The CDR3 totals 14 residues. Germline V gives CDR1 DFQATT, CDR2 SNEGSKA (reference sequence). V lost 4 bases, J lost 2 bases, and 6 bases stayed unmatched. The CDR3 is CSAIERGKQETQYF. The CDR3 region has the DNA TGCAGTGCTATTGAGCGGGGGAAACAAGAGACCCAGTACTTC.

The V call is TRBV5-1, the J call TRBJ2-3; 11 bases fit TRBD1. The germline V gene has CDR1 SGHRS and CDR2 YFSETQ. V trimming: 3 bases; J trimming: 2 bases; junction bases outside the gene matches: 5. The CDR3 is made up of 16 amino acids. CDR3 amino acids: CASSSGTGGPTDTQYF. CDR3 nucleotides: TGCGCCAGCAGCTCCGGGACAGGGGGGCCCACAGATACGCAGTATTTT.

The chain combines TRBV12-3 or TRBV12-4 with TRBJ1-6; D unresolved. V lost 8 bases and J 13 bases, leaving 15 bases between the germline ends. The CDR3 contains 12 residues. In DNA form, the CDR3 reads TGTGCCAGCCGAGAGGACTGGTCGCCCCTCCACTTT. It encodes CASREDWSPLHF.

This chain uses TRBV4-1 with TRBJ2-2; 7 nucleotides line up with TRBD1. The CDR3 totals 14 residues. After removal of 3 bases from V and 7 bases from J, the junction contained 5 bases not matched to a gene. Germline CDR1 MGHRA, CDR2 YSYEKL. CDR3 sequence (DNA): TGCGCCAGCAGCCACCTACAGGGGAACGGGGAGCTGTTTTTT. Translating it yields CASSHLQGNGELFF.

The V call is TRBV9, the J call TRBJ2-7; TRBD1 might be the D (8 bases). CDR1 is SGDLS and CDR2 is YYNGEE in the germline V gene. The CDR3 runs 15 residues. Trimming pared 0 bases from V and 2 bases from J, leaving 12 bases between. The CDR3 coding sequence is TGTGCCAGCAGCGTAGATACAGGGGGGGCCTACGAGCAGTACTTC. It yields the protein CASSVDTGGAYEQYF. Looking up the rest from reference TRBV9 and TRBJ2-7 gives the full variable domain: DSGVTQTPKHLITATGQRVTLRCSPRSGDLSVYWYQQSLDQGLQFLIQYYNGEERAKGNILERFSAQQFPDLHSELNLSSLELGDSALYFCASSVDTGGAYEQYFGPGTRLTVT.

The rearrangement uses TRBV29-1 and TRBJ1-2; 9 bases align to TRBD1. This CDR3 has 14 amino acids. J lost 3 bases, V lost 6 bases, and 8 bases had no gene match. Germline-derived CDR1 and CDR2 are SQVTM and ANQGSEA. The CDR3 bases are TGCAGCGTCCCTAGGGGACAGGGAGACTATGGCTACACCTTC. It yields the protein CSVPRGQGDYGYTF.

This clone occurred once. The genes are TRBV7-3 and TRBJ1-1; D perhaps matches TRBD1 (5 bases). Trimming took 1 base from V and 11 from J, leaving 14 bases between them. The V gene's germline CDR1 is SGHTA and CDR2 FQGTGA. The CDR3 contains 13 residues. The CDR3, as DNA: TGTGCCAGCAGCTTAAGCCAGGGAATTGGCGCTTTCTTT. Protein product: CASSLSQGIGAFF.

V gene TRBV7-2 combines with J gene TRBJ2-3, with 13 positions matching TRBD2. This CDR3 contains 18 residues. CDR1 is SGHTA, CDR2 FQGNSA, per germline. The V and J ends lost 2 bases and 5 bases, in that order; junction bases with no gene match: 10. The DNA for the CDR3 is TGTGCCAGCAGCTTAATTGTCCTGACTAGCGGGAGGATAGATACGCAGTATTTT. Protein sequence: CASSLIVLTSGRIDTQYF.

The rearrangement links TRBV5-4 to TRBJ1-2; D gene ambiguous. The CDR3 contains 14 residues. Germline V gives CDR1 SGHNT, CDR2 YYREEE (reference sequence). Trimming took 1 base from V and 0 from J, leaving 7 bases between them. This CDR3 is CASSLLASNYGYTF. CDR3 in DNA: TGTGCCAGCAGCTTGCTAGCGTCTAACTATGGCTACACCTTC.

This chain connects TRBV7-9 to TRBJ2-7; D gene unclear. In germline, CDR1 is SEHNR, CDR2 FQNEAQ (reference sequence). CDR3 length: 13 amino acids. Trimming removed 0 bases at V and 6 bases at J, with 9 bases between. Here the CDR3 reads CASSLAHPSEQYF. The CDR3 bases are TGTGCCAGCAGCTTAGCGCACCCCAGCGAGCAGTACTTC. Full variable domain (remainder filled in from reference TRBV7-9 and TRBJ2-7): DTGVSQNPRHKITKRGQNVTFRCDPISEHNRLYWYRQTLGQGPEFLTYFQNEAQLEKSRLLSDRFSAERPKGSFSTLEIQRTEQGDSAMYLCASSLAHPSEQYFGPGTRLTVT.

In this sample, this clone turned up once. V and J are TRBV27 and TRBJ2-7, with TRBD2 matching over 12 bases. The trim removed 2 bases at V and 2 bases at J, leaving 1 base unmatched. The CDR3 covers 15 residues. Germline-derived CDR1 and CDR2 are MNHEY and SMNVEV (reference sequence). The CDR3 DNA reads TGTGCCAGCAGTTTAGCTAGCGGGGGGGCCTACGAGCAGTACTTC. Protein: CASSLASGGAYEQYF.

The genes are TRBV6-2 or TRBV6-3 and TRBJ1-1, with 8 bases lining up with TRBD1. The CDR3 loop spans 13 amino acids. V dropped 4 bases and J dropped 5; count of bases not matched to a gene: 3. Germline V lookup: CDR1 MNHEY, CDR2 SVGEGT. CDR3 bases: TGTGCCAGCAGTTTGACAGGGGTTACTGAAGCTTTCTTT. Its translation: CASSLTGVTEAFF.

This chain uses TRBV18 with TRBJ2-7; unclear D gene. Germline V gene data show CDR1 as KGHSH and CDR2 as LQKENI. Trimming stripped 5 bases from V and 0 bases from J, with 8 bases between. The CDR3 loop spans 13 amino acids. CDR3 protein: CASSSTISYEQYF. The CDR3, as DNA: TGTGCCAGCTCATCTACCATCTCCTACGAGCAGTACTTC.

The chain combines TRBV3-1 (or the pseudogene TRBV3-2) with TRBJ2-1; 10 nucleotides line up with TRBD2. The CDR3 is made up of 16 amino acids. Germline V CDR1 and CDR2: LGHDT, YNNKEL (reference sequence). Trimming took 4 bases from V and 3 from J; bases not matched to a gene: 6. The CDR3: CASSPSLAGNYNEQFF. CDR3 nucleotides: TGTGCCAGCAGCCCGTCACTAGCGGGGAACTACAATGAGCAGTTCTTC.

The chain is built from TRBV2 and TRBJ2-1; TRBD1 aligns across 7 bases. The CDR3 length is 15 residues. After removal of 5 bases from V and 6 bases from J, the junction contained 10 bases not matched to a gene. Germline assignment: CDR1 SNHLY and CDR2 FYNNEI. The CDR3: CASSPPGQYINEQFF. Written as DNA, the CDR3 is TGTGCCAGCAGTCCCCCGGGACAGTATATCAATGAGCAGTTCTTC.

The V and J genes are TRBV5-4 and TRBJ1-2, with 7 bases fitting TRBD1. Looked up from germline, CDR1 is SGHNT and CDR2 is YYREEE (reference sequence). The CDR3 sequence is 15 residues long. V lost 0 bases to trimming and J lost 7 bases; unmatched junction nucleotides: 9. The CDR3 DNA is TGTGCCAGCAGCTTGGTGGGACAGCGAGCCTCTGGCTACACCTTC. Amino acids: CASSLVGQRASGYTF. The full variable domain, in which reference TRBV5-4 and TRBJ1-2 provide the parts outside the CDR3, is ETGVTQSPTHLIKTRGQQVTLRCSSQSGHNTVSWYQQALGQGPQFIFQYYREEENGRGNFPPRFSGLQFPNYSSELNVNALELDDSALYLCASSLVGQRASGYTFGSGTRLTVV.

The chain joins TRBV7-9 to TRBJ2-7; no clear D. The V end lost 5 bases, the J end lost 2 bases, and 19 bases lay between the germline ends. Germline CDR1 SEHNR, CDR2 FQNEAQ (reference sequence). CDR3 size: 16 residues. Here the CDR3 DNA reads TGTGCCAGCAGCCCTAATCCGATAGGAGCCCCCTACGAGCAGTACTTC. Protein: CASSPNPIGAPYEQYF.

The genes are TRBV24-1 and TRBJ1-2; 10 nucleotides agree with TRBD1. The CDR3 contains 15 residues. CDR1 is KGHDR and CDR2 is SFDVKD in the germline V gene. V lost 3 bases and J lost 6; bases outside the gene matches: 6. DNA for the CDR3: TGTGCCACCAGTGATGCCCGGACAGGGGGAAATGGCTACACCTTC. It specifies CATSDARTGGNGYTF.